Reported below is one TCR beta chain. The antigen is not known. Template material for amplifying TCR beta CDR3 regions consisted of RNA transcripts. HTBI primers drove first-round RT-PCR of the TCR CDR3. Using its own MiXCR run on the multiplex PCR reads, TCRdb lists one record per CDR3 protein. The repertoire holds nearly 750,000 distinct CDR3 sequences, 30% to 40% seen once, with 31% in the top ten. Stable Graves' hyperthyroidism meant no ophthalmopathy progression within 18 months. Diagnosis rested on symptoms, serum thyroxine and TRAb, thyroid ultrasound, and orbital computed tomography. This sample stems from a study of T cells in Graves' hyperthyroidism and ophthalmopathy. At the level of the study: Peripheral blood was secured at the point of initial diagnosis, before any treatment. Study outcomes and limitations: By a 13 V-J model, ophthalmopathy was set apart from stable hyperthyroidism.

CDR1 LNHDA and CDR2 SQIVND come from the germline V gene (reference sequence). This CDR3 region has 14 residues. V lost 3 bases and J lost 1, with 9 bases in between. The V call is TRBV19, the J call TRBJ1-1, with no clear D. Sequencing was performed on blood. The TCR originated in a woman in her 40s with Graves' hyperthyroidism. The CDR3 DNA reads as TGTGCCAGTAGTATCTCACACTGGAACACTGAAGCTTTCTTT. Amino acid sequence: CASSISHWNTEAFF.